This record looks at one T cell receptor beta chain sequence and its context. Original processing notes: By means of reference gene primer amplification, nucleated cell counts were estimated. Using immunoSEQ multiplex PCR, the repertoire was profiled, and TCRdb retains in-frame clones only, with some absent. For V, J and clone size, that table is used; D and trimming come from the DNA. The table lists about 110,000 clones, 70% to 85% of them singletons. The source of the sample is a study of blood T cell repertoires in COVID-19. Study-wide context: The origin of the acute and convalescent COVID-19 samples was the United States, Italy and Spain. Sources were T cells, B-cell-depleted T cells, or PBMCs; the material itself was cDNA or gDNA.

Per germline, CDR1 MDHEN and CDR2 SYDVKM. V dropped 7 bases and J dropped 6 bases, with 9 bases sitting between them. The CDR3 is 11 amino acids. The rearrangement joins TRBV28 to TRBJ1-1; unclear D gene. The sequence derives from a woman aged 40-49 years with acute or convalescent COVID-19. Sequencing was performed on peripheral blood. CDR3 loop: CASTEFPEAFF. CDR3 coding DNA: TGTGCCAGCACCGAGTTCCCTGAAGCTTTCTTT.